Each of the 8 T cell receptor beta chains below was sequenced from the same sample in a study of cytomegalovirus exposure and HLA in healthy donors. PCR employed 60 Vbeta and 13 Jbeta primers. The table came from immunoSEQ multiplex PCR; TCRdb's copy has only in-frame clones and leaves some out. This sample carries about 190,000 clones, less than 85% of them seen once, and the ten largest clones take approximately 5%. The sequenced material came from PBMCs. Receptors were obtained from a man aged 25 to 45 in good health and CMV-seropositive.

The chain is built from TRBV4-2 and TRBJ2-1; 13 bases fit TRBD2. Germline-derived CDR1 and CDR2 are LGHNA and YNFKEQ. The J segment lost 4 bases and the V segment lost 5 bases, leaving 8 bases of the junction unmatched. The CDR3 covers 17 residues. CDR3: CASSDWTSGSMYNEQFF. The CDR3 DNA sequence: TGTGCCAGCAGCGACTGGACTAGCGGGAGTATGTACAATGAGCAGTTCTTC.

V usage is TRBV2 and J usage is TRBJ2-2, with TRBD2 matching 14 bases. The CDR3 length is 19 residues. CDR1 SNHLY and CDR2 FYNNEI come from the germline V gene. Trimming cost V 6 bases and J 4 bases; bases outside gene matches: 13. This chain's CDR3 is CASSEAGTSGRFGTGELFF. The CDR3 bases are TGTGCCAGCAGCGAGGCGGGGACTAGCGGGAGATTCGGCACCGGGGAGCTGTTTTTT.

The chain combines TRBV18 with TRBJ1-1; D is undetermined. Germline CDR1 is KGHSH and CDR2 is LQKENI. V dropped 0 bases and J dropped 4 bases, with 12 bases sitting between them. The CDR3 covers 15 residues. The CDR3 DNA sequence: TGTGCCAGCTCACCACCGGAGCGAGGGAGCACTGAAGCTTTCTTT. Its protein is CASSPPERGSTEAFF.

The chain combines TRBV4-1 with TRBJ2-5, with TRBD2 matching over 9 bases. This CDR3 has 18 amino acids. The germline gives CDR1 MGHRA, CDR2 YSYEKL. After removal of 1 base from V and 2 bases from J, the junction contained 11 bases not matched to a gene. In DNA, the CDR3 is TGCGCCAGCAGCCAAGGCGCAGCGGGGGGTCGGATACAAGAGACCCAGTACTTC. It is translated as CASSQGAAGGRIQETQYF.

This clone occurred a few times. The chain combines TRBV5-1 with TRBJ1-6; 7 positions match TRBD1. Germline CDR1 and CDR2: SGHRS and YFSETQ. With 4 bases clipped from V and 7 bases from J, the junction kept 5 bases outside the gene matches. CDR3 length: 14 residues. The CDR3 protein is CASSVGQLNSPLHF. CDR3 DNA: TGCGCCAGCAGCGTGGGACAGCTAAATTCACCCCTCCACTTT.

The V call is TRBV7-9, the J call TRBJ2-7, with TRBD2 as a possible D gene (5 bases). The CDR3 runs to 15 residues. Germline V CDR1 and CDR2: SEHNR, FQNEAQ (reference sequence). Trimming pared 2 bases from V and 5 bases from J, leaving 16 bases between. CDR3 loop: CASSLSGIAANEQYF. The CDR3 DNA sequence: TGTGCCAGCAGCTTAAGCGGCATAGCCGCGAACGAGCAGTACTTC.

The chain couples TRBV28 to TRBJ2-5, with D possibly being TRBD1 (6 bases). Trimming took off 8 bases at V and 4 bases at J, with 23 bases between the two ends. The CDR3 runs to 16 residues. Germline assignment: CDR1 MDHEN and CDR2 SYDVKM. The CDR3 region has the DNA TGTGCCAGCGCCCTCAGACAGGAAGGGGCCCCAGAGACCCAGTACTTC. Protein product: CASALRQEGAPETQYF. Using reference TRBV28 and TRBJ2-5 for the parts outside the CDR3, the full variable domain is DVKVTQSSRYLVKRTGEKVFLECVQDMDHENMFWYRQDPGLGLRLIYFSYDVKMKEKGDIPEGYSVSREKKERFSLILESASTNQTSMYLCASALRQEGAPETQYFGPGTRLLVL.

V usage is TRBV7-3 and J usage is TRBJ2-1; 10 nucleotides agree with TRBD2. V dropped 5 bases and J dropped 8; count of bases not matched to a gene: 6. Germline V CDR1 and CDR2: SGHTA, FQGTGA. The CDR3 has 14 amino acids. CDR3 sequence reads: CASSHGLAVDEQFF. In DNA, the CDR3 is TGTGCCAGCAGCCATGGACTAGCGGTGGATGAGCAGTTCTTC.